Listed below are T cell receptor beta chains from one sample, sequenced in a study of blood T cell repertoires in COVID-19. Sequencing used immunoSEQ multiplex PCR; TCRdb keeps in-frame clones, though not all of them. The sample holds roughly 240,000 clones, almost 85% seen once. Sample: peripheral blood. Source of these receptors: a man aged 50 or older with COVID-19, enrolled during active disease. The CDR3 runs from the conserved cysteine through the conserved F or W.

cdr3_aa: CASSRRSYNEQFF
cdr3_length: 13
v_call: TRBV19
j_call: TRBJ2-1

cdr3_aa: CASSPATGRNTGELFF
cdr3_length: 16
v_call: TRBV18
j_call: TRBJ2-2

cdr3_aa: CASSQTGKQFF
cdr3_length: 11
v_call: TRBV27
j_call: TRBJ2-1

cdr3_aa: CASRERGGEADTQYF
cdr3_length: 15
v_call: TRBV19
j_call: TRBJ2-3

cdr3_aa: CASSLKQGDFGYTF
cdr3_length: 14
v_call: TRBV5-5
j_call: TRBJ1-2

cdr3_aa: CASSLHYEQYF
cdr3_length: 11
v_call: TRBV7-2
j_call: TRBJ2-7

cdr3_aa: CASSLRGSGNTIYF
cdr3_length: 14
v_call: TRBV27
j_call: TRBJ1-3

cdr3_aa: CASSLGLRLAGFYNEQFF
cdr3_length: 18
v_call: TRBV11-2
j_call: TRBJ2-1

cdr3_aa: CAISGGGTLYGYTF
cdr3_length: 14
v_call: TRBV10-3
j_call: TRBJ1-2

cdr3_aa: CASMEGGTFRQPQHF
cdr3_length: 15
v_call: TRBV2
j_call: TRBJ1-5

cdr3_aa: CSVGGRVHTGELFF
cdr3_length: 14
v_call: TRBV29-1
j_call: TRBJ2-2

cdr3_aa: CASSYSTGNTEAFF
cdr3_length: 14
v_call: TRBV6-5
j_call: TRBJ1-1

cdr3_aa: CASSITGDSTGELFF
cdr3_length: 15
v_call: TRBV19
j_call: TRBJ2-2

cdr3_aa: CASSPRMNTEAFF
cdr3_length: 13
v_call: TRBV6-5
j_call: TRBJ1-1

cdr3_aa: CTSSPDYGYTF
cdr3_length: 11
v_call: TRBV1
j_call: TRBJ1-2

cdr3_aa: CASTRGATNTGELFF
cdr3_length: 15
v_call: TRBV9
j_call: TRBJ2-2

cdr3_aa: CASSYSPQQIHF
cdr3_length: 12
v_call: TRBV6-6
j_call: TRBJ2-4

cdr3_aa: CASRIRQGNYEQYF
cdr3_length: 14
v_call: TRBV28
j_call: TRBJ2-7

cdr3_aa: CASSNGGEYNEQFF
cdr3_length: 14
v_call: TRBV11-1
j_call: TRBJ2-1

cdr3_aa: CASSPNLGNEQFF
cdr3_length: 13
v_call: TRBV3-1/TRBV3-2
j_call: TRBJ2-1

cdr3_aa: CASSEDRAIHGYTF
cdr3_length: 14
v_call: TRBV25-1
j_call: TRBJ1-2

cdr3_aa: CASSIAGNMNTEAFF
cdr3_length: 15
v_call: TRBV19
j_call: TRBJ1-1

cdr3_aa: CAISQGSGNTIYF
cdr3_length: 13
v_call: TRBV10-3
j_call: TRBJ1-3

cdr3_aa: CASSKTGANTEAFF
cdr3_length: 14
v_call: TRBV6-5
j_call: TRBJ1-1

cdr3_aa: CASSSYTDRGTYEQYF
cdr3_length: 16
v_call: TRBV7-2
j_call: TRBJ2-7

cdr3_aa: CASSELGIENYGYTF
cdr3_length: 15
v_call: TRBV6-1
j_call: TRBJ1-2

cdr3_aa: CASSLGVTGPSSYEQYF
cdr3_length: 17
v_call: TRBV11-2
j_call: TRBJ2-7

cdr3_aa: CASSQWTGRETQYF
cdr3_length: 14
v_call: TRBV4-1
j_call: TRBJ2-5

cdr3_aa: CASSESGSGGIQETQYF
cdr3_length: 17
v_call: TRBV25-1
j_call: TRBJ2-5

cdr3_aa: CASGNPPSGALPSRQYF
cdr3_length: 17
v_call: TRBV27
j_call: TRBJ2-7

cdr3_aa: CASSLLNEQFF
cdr3_length: 11
v_call: TRBV7-2
j_call: TRBJ2-1

cdr3_aa: CASSSSTDTQYF
cdr3_length: 12
v_call: TRBV25-1
j_call: TRBJ2-3

cdr3_aa: CASTRRTDYGYTF
cdr3_length: 13
v_call: TRBV6-5
j_call: TRBJ1-2

cdr3_aa: CASSLLPGSNTEAFF
cdr3_length: 15
v_call: TRBV7-6
j_call: TRBJ1-1

cdr3_aa: CASSPPGGAEGEQYF
cdr3_length: 15
v_call: TRBV18
j_call: TRBJ2-7

cdr3_aa: CASSRTRETQYF
cdr3_length: 12
v_call: TRBV2
j_call: TRBJ2-5

cdr3_aa: CASSRTGYAKNIQYF
cdr3_length: 15
v_call: TRBV6-5
j_call: TRBJ2-4

cdr3_aa: CASSSTGTGYTF
cdr3_length: 12
v_call: TRBV28
j_call: TRBJ1-2

cdr3_aa: CASSPQNYGYTF
cdr3_length: 12
v_call: TRBV2
j_call: TRBJ1-2

cdr3_aa: CASSSFRRTGSREPQHF
cdr3_length: 17
v_call: TRBV19
j_call: TRBJ1-5

cdr3_aa: CASSAGRGETQYF
cdr3_length: 13
v_call: TRBV7-2
j_call: TRBJ2-5

cdr3_aa: CASSLPNTEAFF
cdr3_length: 12
v_call: TRBV5-5
j_call: TRBJ1-1

cdr3_aa: CASSLGVRDRGFYEQYF
cdr3_length: 17
v_call: TRBV13
j_call: TRBJ2-7